Presented here are 17 T cell receptor beta chains from one specimen sequenced in a study of control samples from healthy donors and cancer patients. Data came from immunoSEQ multiplex PCR; TCRdb stores just in-frame clones and leaves some out. This table holds some 130,000 clones, roughly 89% found once. Material: blood. Every receptor here comes from a man aged 18 to 29 in good health.

This clone was seen just once. The chain links TRBV20-1 to TRBJ2-5; 16 positions match TRBD2. Trimming took 3 bases from V and 2 from J; bases not matched to a gene: 6. Germline assignment: CDR1 DFQATT and CDR2 SNEGSKA (reference sequence). The CDR3 totals 17 residues. The CDR3 loop is CSASLGLAGGHQETQYF. CDR3 in DNA: TGCAGTGCTAGTTTGGGACTAGCGGGGGGGCATCAAGAGACCCAGTACTTC.

A few counts support this clone. The chain carries TRBV5-1 and TRBJ1-1; TRBD1 matches 7 bases. Trimming removed 3 bases from V and 11 bases from J; junction bases left unmatched: 16. The CDR3 is made up of 15 amino acids. Germline V gives CDR1 SGHRS, CDR2 YFSETQ. The CDR3 region is CASSSGFTGEVGAFF. As DNA, the CDR3 is TGCGCCAGCAGCTCCGGGTTTACAGGGGAAGTAGGTGCTTTCTTT.

The chain carries TRBV4-1 and TRBJ1-6, with D tentatively TRBD1 (5 bases). This CDR3 has 17 amino acids. Trimming removed 0 bases from V and 9 bases from J, with 18 bases in between. The germline V gene encodes CDR1 MGHRA and CDR2 YSYEKL. The CDR3 loop is CASSQESWAGEGSPLHF. As DNA, the CDR3 is TGCGCCAGCAGCCAAGAATCCTGGGCGGGGGAAGGTTCACCCCTCCACTTT.

This clone came up once. The V and J genes are TRBV27 and TRBJ1-6; 9 bases are shared with TRBD1. The junction had 11 bases not matched to a gene; V was cut back by 6 bases and J by 8 bases. The CDR3 has 16 residues. Germline V gives CDR1 MNHEY, CDR2 SMNVEV (reference sequence). For the CDR3, the DNA is TGTGCCAGCAGCCTCGAACCGGGACAGGGTTATTCACCCCTCCACTTT. This sequence encodes CASSLEPGQGYSPLHF.

The V gene is TRBV5-5, the J gene TRBJ2-3, with 12 bases fitting TRBD2. In germline, CDR1 is SGHKS, CDR2 YYEKEE (reference sequence). CDR3 size: 16 residues. The J segment lost 2 bases and the V segment lost 2 bases, leaving 3 bases of the junction unmatched. CDR3 sequence reads: CASSFGTSGPTDTQYF. As DNA, the CDR3 is TGTGCCAGCAGCTTCGGGACTAGCGGGCCCACAGATACGCAGTATTTT.

The chain has TRBV14 and TRBJ2-1, with TRBD2 identical over 15 bases. With V trimmed by 3 bases and J by 8 bases, 5 bases remained unmatched. Germline CDR1 is SGHDN and CDR2 is FVKESK. The CDR3 runs to 16 residues. CDR3 sequence (DNA): TGTGCCAGCAGCCATTGGGGACTAGCGGGGGGTGATGAGCAGTTCTTC. Protein product: CASSHWGLAGGDEQFF.

The CDR3 sequence: CASTLDRDTEAFF. CDR3 nucleotides: TGTGCCAGCACCTTAGACAGGGACACTGAAGCTTTCTTT. The chain recombines TRBV12-3 or TRBV12-4 with TRBJ1-1; 7 nucleotides align to TRBD1. This CDR3 spans 13 amino acids. Germline trimming cut 7 bases from V and 3 bases from J; bases unmatched to any gene: 5.

The chain recombines TRBV28 with TRBJ1-4; 7 bases align to TRBD1. The CDR3 is 14 residues long. In germline, CDR1 is MDHEN, CDR2 SYDVKM. V gave up 3 bases and J gave up 8 bases; unmatched junction bases: 6. CDR3 nucleotide sequence: TGTGCCAGCAGTTTGGACACAGGGGAAGAAAAACTGTTTTTT. Its protein is CASSLDTGEEKLFF.

The chain uses TRBV6-5 and TRBJ1-5, with D tentatively TRBD1 (6 bases). The ends were cut back, 0 bases at V and 5 bases at J, with 11 bases in the middle. Germline loops: CDR1 MNHEY, CDR2 SVGAGI. The CDR3 spans 15 residues. CDR3: CASSYSQGPHQPQHF. As DNA, the CDR3 is TGTGCCAGCAGTTACTCCCAGGGGCCCCATCAGCCCCAGCATTTT.

The chain is built from TRBV11-2 and TRBJ2-1; 10 bases are shared with TRBD2. J was trimmed by 1 base and V by 3 bases; bases with no gene match: 3. The CDR3 sequence is 16 residues long. Germline values: CDR1 SGHAT, CDR2 FQNNGV. DNA for the CDR3: TGTGCCAGCAGCTTTAGCGGGGGGTCTTCCTACAATGAGCAGTTCTTC. Protein: CASSFSGGSSYNEQFF.

This chain links TRBV4-1 with TRBJ2-1, with TRBD1 identical over 8 bases. Germline V gene data show CDR1 as MGHRA and CDR2 as YSYEKL. This CDR3 is built from 16 residues. With 3 bases clipped from V and 4 bases from J, the junction kept 8 bases outside the gene matches. The CDR3 DNA reads as TGCGCCAGCAGCCATCCTACAGGGGACAGGTACAATGAGCAGTTCTTC. Translating gives CASSHPTGDRYNEQFF.

The CDR3 loop reads CATSDFEQGAPGNQPQHF. CDR3 sequence (DNA): TGTGCCACCAGTGATTTCGAACAGGGGGCCCCTGGCAATCAGCCCCAGCATTTT. V gene TRBV24-1 combines with J gene TRBJ1-5, with TRBD1 matching over 9 bases. This CDR3 is built from 18 residues. With V trimmed by 1 base and J by 2 bases, 8 bases remained unmatched. Germline CDR1 reads KGHDR; CDR2 reads SFDVKD.

This clone showed up just once. V gene TRBV5-6 combines with J gene TRBJ1-2; D is perhaps TRBD1 (5 bases). This CDR3 is built from 13 residues. V was shortened by 4 bases and J by 8 bases, with 15 bases between the two germline ends. Germline V gene data show CDR1 as SGHDT and CDR2 as YYEEEE. The chain's CDR3 is CASSITGSLGYTF. The DNA for the CDR3 is TGTGCCAGCAGCATAACAGGTTCTTTGGGCTACACCTTC.

This clone occurred once. The V and J genes are TRBV29-1 and TRBJ1-1; no reliable D call. Germline assignment: CDR1 SQVTM and CDR2 ANQGSEA. The CDR3 runs 12 residues. Trimming took off 1 base at V and 3 bases at J, with 6 bases between the two ends. CDR3 loop: CSVEGEYTEAFF. The CDR3 bases are TGCAGCGTTGAAGGCGAGTACACTGAAGCTTTCTTT.

The V and J genes are TRBV5-1 and TRBJ1-6, with 10 bases fitting TRBD1. Per the germline V gene, CDR1 is SGHRS and CDR2 is YFSETQ. V shed 9 bases and J 6 bases; nucleotides not matched to a gene: 6. The CDR3 is made up of 14 amino acids. The CDR3 region is CATFRDRGNSPLHF. DNA of the CDR3: TGCGCCACCTTCCGGGACAGGGGTAATTCACCCCTCCACTTT.

The rearrangement joins TRBV14 to TRBJ1-3; the D gene is possibly TRBD1 (6 bases). Germline V lookup: CDR1 SGHDN, CDR2 FVKESK. The CDR3 loop spans 15 amino acids. V shed 1 base and J shed 4 bases, with 11 bases lying between them. The CDR3 sequence: CASSQVDRWGNTIYF. As DNA, the CDR3 is TGTGCCAGCAGCCAAGTTGACAGGTGGGGAAACACCATATATTTT.

The chain has TRBV11-3 and TRBJ2-1, with 9 nucleotides matching TRBD2. CDR1 and CDR2 (germline): SGHNT, YENEEA. The CDR3 covers 15 residues. J gave up 10 bases and V 3 bases, and 10 bases lay outside the gene matches. CDR3 in DNA: TGTGCCAGCAGCTTCCATCTAGCGGGGTCGGGAGAGCAGTTCTTC. This gives the protein CASSFHLAGSGEQFF. Filled out from reference TRBV11-3 and TRBJ2-1, the complete variable domain reads EAGVVQSPRYKIIEKKQPVAFWCNPISGHNTLYWYLQNLGQGPELLIRYENEEAVDDSQLPKDRFSAERLKGVDSTLKIQPAELGDSAVYLCASSFHLAGSGEQFFGPGTRLTVL.